The following is a TCR beta chain sequence with its context. Its antigen is not known. Measured with immunoSEQ multiplex PCR; TCRdb has only the in-frame clones, and not every one. The sample lists about 690,000 clones, around 91% seen once, with 30% to 35% in the top ten. There were only Caucasian adults among the donors, and all lived in Nashville, Tennessee. This sample is drawn from a study of shared clonotypes between healthy human individuals. Across the whole study: Donors were a couple of women and a few men aged 18 to 49.

Regarding the study as a whole: Researchers found naive subsets generally carried larger estimated richness than memory subsets. Against clonotypes common to all four donors, non-shared ones had lower generation probabilities.

CDR3 length equals 14 residues. Germline-derived CDR1 and CDR2 are SEHNR and FQNEAQ (reference sequence). Trimming shortened V by 7 bases and J by 4 bases, and 16 bases separated the two germline ends. The genes are TRBV7-9 and TRBJ1-2, with D hard to call. This receptor was taken from a young man in good health. Some clones in this sample may be carry-over from other donors' samples. Sequencing was performed on memory CD8+ T cells from PBMCs. This sample's subset: CD45RO+ cells pooled with CCR7-negative TemRA cells. The CDR3, as DNA: TGTGCCAGCACCTCCAGCGAGGTCGTCTATGGCTACACCTTC. Its translation is CASTSSEVVYGYTF. Based on the CDR3 plus reference TRBV7-9 and TRBJ1-2, the full variable domain is DTGVSQNPRHKITKRGQNVTFRCDPISEHNRLYWYRQTLGQGPEFLTYFQNEAQLEKSRLLSDRFSAERPKGSFSTLEIQRTEQGDSAMYLCASTSSEVVYGYTFGSGTRLTVV.